Given below is one T cell receptor (beta chain) in context. Its antigen specificity is not known. No base quality information exists; no much larger clone differs at one position. This record comes from a study of blood T cell repertoires in COVID-19 (dated by TCRdb to 2020 to 2022). Some background on the complete study: Samples from collaborators originated in the United States, Italy and Spain and spanned both the acute and convalescent phases of COVID-19. The prospective study material was composed of cDNA or gDNA derived from T cells, B-cell-depleted T cells, or PBMCs. Deeply sampled blood TCRbeta repertoires from subjects exposed to, actively infected with, or recovered from COVID-19 were included in the dataset. The repertoires were released in a freely available public database intended as a resource for research on the immune response to SARS-CoV-2. The samples were drawn from the first 160 participants of the ongoing ImmuneRACE study and from roughly 1,300 subjects provided by 6 global collaborators. The sample metadata nearly always contained a de-identified subject ID, COVID-19 status, age in years and sex. Where HLA class I and class II types were available, the types were taken from metadata supplied by the sample provider, not from assay-based typing. General conclusions and limits of the study: The quantity of clinical and demographic metadata differed by source and by participant and was supplied without curation.

TCRbeta CDR3 regions were amplified from genomic DNA using the immunoSEQ Assay, a bias-controlled multiplex PCR. As for the authors' bioinformatics: The number of nucleated cells in each sample was estimated by amplification of reference gene primers within the assay. Sequence reads were collapsed and filtered to measure the absolute abundance of every unique TCRbeta CDR3 rearrangement. For each sample, productive Simpson clonality was calculated by taking the square root of Simpson's diversity index across productive rearrangements. What TCRdb holds here is the immuneACCESS table cut down to in-frame rearrangements. Part of the clones is not present; checked against another copy, under half of the missing clones reflect an unresolved V gene, and the others are unexplained. The V and J calls and clone size are taken from that table; D and trimming were inferred from the DNA. This sample gives 180,000 or so clones in total; about 86% of them show up just once. The ten biggest clones cover 3.5% to 4.5% of the sample.

Whole blood was collected in K2EDTA tubes by collaborating institutions according to the institutions' own protocols. For TCRbeta analysis, collaborators shipped samples in one of three forms: frozen whole blood, isolated PBMCs, or DNA extracted from either of those sample types. The receptor's source is a man in his late teens or twenties with active or convalescent COVID-19. The sample comprised peripheral blood.

The CDR3 corresponds to CASSLTGLTYEQYF. The nucleotides read TGTGCCAGCAGTTTAACGGGGTTAACCTACGAGCAGTACTTC. The chain is assembled from TRBV27 and TRBJ2-7; matching of 5 bases hints at TRBD2 as the D gene. V sheds 2 bases and J sheds 2 bases, leaving 10 bases between their ends. The CDR1 and CDR2 encoded by the germline V gene (reference sequence) are MNHEY and SMNVEV. Inclusive of the bounding cysteine and phenylalanine, the CDR3 is 14 residues long. Just CDR3 DNA is preserved here, 42 bases in frame from base 1.